This TCR beta chain was found in a study of PD-1 blockade in mismatch repair-deficient tumors. Study observations and caveats: Tumor-resident clones, often absent from pretreatment blood, expanded after pembrolizumab and then contracted.

All patients were mismatch repair deficient, assessed by either PCR or immunohistochemistry. TCRs were sequenced from three patients responding to pembrolizumab. The protocol was immunoSEQ multiplex PCR, while the TCRdb copy is restricted to in-frame clones and leaves out a portion. The sample includes about 63,000 clones, more than 70% of them seen just once. With regard to this clone: As yet, its antigen is unknown.

This CDR3 contains 16 residues. Per the germline V gene, CDR1 is SGHDT and CDR2 is YYEEEE. Trimming took off 0 bases at V and 0 bases at J, with 13 bases between the two ends. The starting material was peripheral blood, obtained 52 weeks after starting pembrolizumab. The receptor comes from an adult with mismatch repair-deficient cancer. The chain uses TRBV5-6 and TRBJ2-7, with D possibly matching TRBD2 (6 bases). The DNA of the CDR3 is TGTGCCAGCAGCTTGGGGGTAGCGGCGACCTCCTACGAGCAGTACTTC. Its protein product is CASSLGVAATSYEQYF. Drawing the rest from reference TRBV5-6 and TRBJ2-7, the complete variable domain is DAGVTQSPTHLIKTRGQQVTLRCSPKSGHDTVSWYQQALGQGPQFIFQYYEEEERQRGNFPDRFSGHQFPNYSSELNVNALLLGDSALYLCASSLGVAATSYEQYFGPGTRLTVT.